The sequence of this T cell receptor (beta chain) was determined in a study of shared clonotypes between healthy human individuals. Between the trimmed V and J ends, which lost 1 base and 4 bases, there was a span of 11 bases. The CDR3 is made up of 15 amino acids. Germline CDR1 is SGHTA and CDR2 is FQGNSA. Study outcomes and limitations: Estimated richness values were generally larger in naive subsets than in memory subsets.

As concerns this clone: What it recognizes is unknown.

Generated by immunoSEQ multiplex PCR, the TCRdb table keeps only in-frame clones and is missing some. The data hold a few million clones, with approximately 94% observed a single time. This clonotype was obtained from a man younger than 30 in good health. The chain couples TRBV7-2 to TRBJ1-3; the D is unclear. The sample taken for sequencing was naive CD4+ T cells sorted from blood. The subset is: CD45RA+ positively selected. As DNA, the CDR3 is TGTGCCAGCAGCTTAGGGCTAGGCCCCGGAAACACCATATATTTT. Its protein is CASSLGLGPGNTIYF.